This T cell receptor (beta chain) emerged from a study of T cells in localized non-small cell lung cancer. TCRdb's table, derived via immunoSEQ multiplex PCR, lists solely in-frame clones and lacks some. The repertoire includes fewer than 1,500 clones, 20% to 25% of them detected once, and less than 20% sits in the top ten. Lung tissue at least 2 cm from the tumor margin was confirmed free of atypia. This clone rates as large. The antigen is undetermined. Broader study findings: Appearing in adjacent lung were a median roughly 60 of the top 100 tumor clones. Sequencing covered just one tumor region, so heterogeneity cannot be ruled out.

In germline, CDR1 is LNHDA, CDR2 SQIVND (reference sequence). The CDR3 extends over 16 amino acids. With 3 bases clipped from V and 0 bases from J, the junction kept 4 bases outside the gene matches. This sequence was found in a man between 40 and 70 years old with stage III squamous cell lung carcinoma. This chain joins TRBV19 and TRBJ2-1; 8 positions agree with TRBD2. Sequences were derived from normal lung tissue next to the tumor, sampled before any cancer treatment. In nucleotides, the CDR3 is TGTGCCAGTAGTATCCGGGGGGGGCTCTCCTACAATGAGCAGTTCTTC. Translating gives CASSIRGGLSYNEQFF.